The 30 T cell receptor beta chains in this list originate from one sample, sequenced in a study of Tregs in tolerant kidney transplant recipients. This table comes from immunoSEQ multiplex PCR, and its TCRdb copy is limited to in-frame clones, with some not included. The sample yields over 85,000 clones, 93% seen once. Sequencing was performed on CD4+ T cells from blood, taken before the transplant. Receptor source: a human donor who received a combined kidney and bone marrow transplant.

The chain is built from TRBV6-6 and TRBJ1-2, with 7 bases identical to TRBD1. The length of the CDR3 is 14 residues. CDR1 and CDR2 (germline): MNHNY, SVGAGI (reference sequence). With 8 bases clipped from V and 4 bases from J, the junction kept 10 bases outside the gene matches. CDR3 amino acids: CASHFLGGPYGYTF. The CDR3 bases are TGTGCCAGCCACTTCCTAGGGGGCCCCTATGGCTACACCTTC.

The chain uses TRBV4-1 and TRBJ1-2, with D hard to call. The CDR3 runs to 12 residues. Germline CDR1 and CDR2: MGHRA and YSYEKL. Deletions cut 4 bases from V and 6 bases from J, with 9 bases between. CDR3 in DNA: TGCGCCAGCAGCCGACCAGGTGATGGCTACACCTTC. Its protein product is CASSRPGDGYTF.

There are a few counts of this clone. This sequence joins TRBV10-3 and TRBJ1-2; D gene unclear. Trimming cost V 2 bases and J 5 bases, with 12 bases left between them. This CDR3 region has 14 residues. The germline V gene has CDR1 ENHRY and CDR2 SYGVKD. DNA of the CDR3: TGTGCCATCAGTGAGGGGCAGCGGAGGTATGGCTACACCTTC. The encoded protein is CAISEGQRRYGYTF.

This rearrangement joins TRBV7-2 to TRBJ2-3; D gene ambiguous. Between the trimmed V and J ends, which lost 2 bases and 6 bases, there was a span of 9 bases. The CDR3 totals 13 residues. Germline-derived CDR1 and CDR2 are SGHTA and FQGNSA. CDR3 in amino acids: CASSLMRSDTQYF. The CDR3 bases are TGTGCCAGCAGCTTAATGAGATCGGATACGCAGTATTTT.

The chain carries TRBV7-2 and TRBJ2-6; 10 bases line up with TRBD1. The CDR3 consists of 17 residues. J gave up 0 bases and V 5 bases, and 4 bases lay outside the gene matches. From germline, CDR1 is SGHTA and CDR2 FQGNSA. As DNA, the CDR3 is TGTGCCAGCAGCCGGACAGGGGGAAACTCTGGGGCCAACGTCCTGACTTTC. This translates into CASSRTGGNSGANVLTF.

The chain links TRBV6-5 to TRBJ2-5; a possible D gene is TRBD1 (5 bases). The CDR3 extends over 14 amino acids. The germline gives CDR1 MNHEY, CDR2 SVGAGI. V shed 6 bases and J shed 1 base, with 12 bases lying between them. In nucleotides, the CDR3 is TGTGCCAGCAGCACCGACAGAGCCCAAGAGACCCAGTACTTC. Encoded protein: CASSTDRAQETQYF.

The chain has TRBV5-4 and TRBJ2-1; 10 bases are shared with TRBD1. Per germline, CDR1 SGHNT and CDR2 YYREEE (reference sequence). The CDR3 has 15 residues. J was trimmed by 7 bases and V by 2 bases; bases with no gene match: 6. CDR3 in amino acids: CASSFRQGARNEQFF. CDR3 sequence (DNA): TGTGCCAGCAGCTTTAGACAGGGGGCACGGAATGAGCAGTTCTTC. The full variable domain, rest sourced from reference TRBV5-4 and TRBJ2-1, is ETGVTQSPTHLIKTRGQQVTLRCSSQSGHNTVSWYQQALGQGPQFIFQYYREEENGRGNFPPRFSGLQFPNYSSELNVNALELDDSALYLCASSFRQGARNEQFFGPGTRLTVL.

The V and J genes are TRBV27 and TRBJ1-2, with TRBD1 matching over 10 bases. V gave up 1 base and J gave up 8 bases; unmatched junction bases: 10. Germline V gene data show CDR1 as MNHEY and CDR2 as SMNVEV (reference sequence). This CDR3 is 16 amino acids long. CDR3 loop: CASSLLADRGSRGYTF. DNA of the CDR3: TGTGCCAGCAGTTTATTGGCGGACAGGGGGTCCAGGGGCTACACCTTC.

The genes are TRBV19 and TRBJ2-3; the D gene is possibly TRBD2 (5 bases). The germline V gene encodes CDR1 LNHDA and CDR2 SQIVND (reference sequence). The V and J ends lost 1 base and 1 base respectively, with 15 bases between them. This CDR3 spans 17 amino acids. In nucleotides, the CDR3 is TGTGCCAGTAGTATAGTTCTGGGTCCGCGGGGCACAGATACGCAGTATTTT. The encoded protein is CASSIVLGPRGTDTQYF.

The chain employs TRBV27 and TRBJ1-2; D unresolved. In germline, CDR1 is MNHEY, CDR2 SMNVEV (reference sequence). Trimming stripped 4 bases from V and 3 bases from J, with 9 bases between. This CDR3 spans 13 amino acids. CDR3 sequence: CASSSSRYYGYTF. CDR3 nucleotide sequence: TGTGCCAGCAGTTCCTCCAGGTACTATGGCTACACCTTC.

The rearrangement links TRBV4-2 to TRBJ2-7; the D gene is possibly TRBD1 (5 bases). CDR1 LGHNA and CDR2 YNFKEQ come from the germline V gene. CDR3 length equals 13 residues. V lost 0 bases, J lost 9 bases, and 12 bases lay in between. CDR3 sequence (DNA): TGTGCCAGCAGCCAAGAGGGGCCTACGGTGCAGTACTTC. It translates to CASSQEGPTVQYF.

This chain links TRBV29-1 with TRBJ2-7; 9 bases align to TRBD2. J lost 3 bases, V lost 4 bases, and 4 bases had no gene match. The CDR3 has 13 residues. Germline V gene lookup returns CDR1 SQVTM and CDR2 ANQGSEA. The CDR3 loop reads CSVVKREDYEQYF. The CDR3 DNA is TGCAGCGTTGTCAAGCGGGAGGACTACGAGCAGTACTTC.

The chain carries TRBV7-6 and TRBJ2-2; tentative D call: TRBD1 (6 bases). V lost 2 bases and J lost 0, with 7 bases in between. The CDR3 runs 15 residues. Germline CDR1 SGHVS, CDR2 FNYEAQ. CDR3 amino acids: CASSLRTANTGELFF. The CDR3, as DNA: TGTGCCAGCAGCTTACGGACAGCGAACACCGGGGAGCTGTTTTTT. The variable domain in full, with the rest retrieved from reference TRBV7-6 and TRBJ2-2, is GAGVSQSPRYKVTKRGQDVALRCDPISGHVSLYWYRQALGQGPEFLTYFNYEAQQDKSGLPNDRFSAERPEGSISTLTIQRTEQRDSAMYRCASSLRTANTGELFFGEGSRLTVL.

The rearrangement uses TRBV6-6 and TRBJ1-2; D remains ambiguous. Trimming left V 3 bases short and J 8 bases short, with 13 bases between. There are 13 residues in the CDR3. Germline loops: CDR1 MNHNY, CDR2 SVGAGI (reference sequence). CDR3: CASSYSRPRGYTF. The CDR3 bases are TGTGCCAGCAGTTATTCACGACCGAGGGGCTACACCTTC.

V usage is TRBV2 and J usage is TRBJ1-1; weak D call: TRBD1 (5 bases). The germline V gene encodes CDR1 SNHLY and CDR2 FYNNEI. The CDR3 extends over 13 amino acids. Trimming removed 6 bases at V and 1 base at J, with 9 bases between. The CDR3 DNA reads TGTGCCAGCAGGGGGGAGGGGAACACTGAAGCTTTCTTT. Translated: CASRGEGNTEAFF.

The DNA for the CDR3 is TGTGCCAGCAGCTCCGACGGGACACTGAACACCGGGGAGCTGTTTTTT. Residues: CASSSDGTLNTGELFF. The chain uses TRBV7-3 and TRBJ2-2; the D gene is possibly TRBD1 (6 bases). The V end lost 4 bases, the J end lost 1 base, and 13 bases lay between the germline ends. Germline CDR1 is SGHTA and CDR2 is FQGTGA. This CDR3 has 16 amino acids.

The chain employs TRBV7-2 and TRBJ2-3; 9 nucleotides line up with TRBD1. Germline-derived CDR1 and CDR2 are SGHTA and FQGNSA. This CDR3 is 15 amino acids long. V lost 2 bases to trimming and J lost 4 bases; unmatched junction nucleotides: 4. The CDR3 spells CASSLTRQGADTQYF. CDR3 DNA: TGTGCCAGCAGCTTAACCAGACAGGGGGCAGATACGCAGTATTTT.

This sequence joins TRBV4-3 and TRBJ1-2; 9 bases align to TRBD1. Per germline, CDR1 LGHNA and CDR2 YSLEER. This CDR3 is built from 16 residues. Losses at the gene ends were 4 bases for V and 3 bases for J; bases not matched to a gene: 9. The CDR3 here is CASSRVTGGRDYGYTF. CDR3 nucleotide sequence: TGCGCCAGCAGCCGCGTAACAGGGGGCCGAGACTATGGCTACACCTTC.

In DNA, the CDR3 is TGTGCCAGCAGCCCGCGGAACCACAATGAGCAGTTCTTC. Its translation is CASSPRNHNEQFF. The rearrangement joins TRBV7-2 to TRBJ2-1; unclear D gene. V was pared by 5 bases and J by 5 bases, with 10 bases between. The CDR3 runs to 13 residues. CDR1 is SGHTA, CDR2 FQGNSA, per germline.

There are a few counts of this clone. J is TRBJ1-6 and V is TRBV29-1; D not certain. V was clipped by 6 bases and J by 10 bases, with 10 bases between them. This CDR3 is 11 amino acids long. Germline assignment: CDR1 SQVTM and CDR2 ANQGSEA. CDR3 in amino acids: CSVMESSPLHF. The CDR3, as DNA: TGCAGCGTGATGGAGTCCTCACCCCTCCACTTT.

The chain is built from TRBV12-5 and TRBJ2-3; possible D gene TRBD2, 7 bases. This CDR3 is built from 17 residues. Germline V gives CDR1 LGHNT, CDR2 FRNRAP. V lost 5 bases, J lost 2 bases, and 20 bases lay in between. The CDR3 is CASGPTNPGGVTDTQYF. The DNA for the CDR3 is TGTGCTAGTGGTCCCACGAACCCGGGGGGCGTCACAGATACGCAGTATTTT.

The chain links TRBV11-3 to TRBJ1-2; D remains ambiguous. V was cut by 5 bases and J by 4 bases, with 11 bases left in between. CDR1 and CDR2 (germline): SGHNT, YENEEA. The CDR3 consists of 13 residues. The CDR3: CASSRYTRYGYTF. DNA for the CDR3: TGTGCCAGCAGCCGCTATACTCGCTATGGCTACACCTTC.

The chain links TRBV29-1 to TRBJ2-5; 11 bases fit TRBD2. CDR3 size: 16 residues. V gave up 3 bases and J gave up 4 bases; unmatched junction bases: 10. The V gene's germline CDR1 is SQVTM and CDR2 ANQGSEA. In DNA, the CDR3 is TGCAGCGTTGACCTCCCCGGTAGCGGGGGGGCAGAGACCCAGTACTTC. It specifies CSVDLPGSGGAETQYF.

This rearrangement joins TRBV21-1 to TRBJ1-5; TRBD1 is taken as the D call from the table, unchecked against the DNA. TRBV21-1 is a known pseudogene. This CDR3 is built from 15 residues. CDR3 in amino acids: CASSRRGESNQPQHF. CDR3 sequence (DNA): TGTGCCAGCAGCCGCAGGGGGGAAAGCAATCAGCCCCAGCATTTT.

This chain links TRBV18 with TRBJ1-2; TRBD1 is a possible D gene (6 bases). Between the trimmed V and J ends, which lost 3 bases and 4 bases, there was a span of 15 bases. The CDR3 has 15 amino acids. Germline CDR1 and CDR2: KGHSH and LQKENI. The CDR3 loop reads CASSPWDKRSYGYTF. CDR3 nucleotides: TGTGCCAGCTCACCCTGGGACAAAAGGAGCTATGGCTACACCTTC.

This clone was counted once. This chain connects TRBV6-1 to TRBJ2-1, with 8 bases lining up with TRBD1. Germline CDR1 and CDR2: MNHNS and SASEGT. This CDR3 comprises 15 residues. J lost 1 base, V lost 6 bases, and 5 bases had no gene match. CDR3 bases: TGTGCCAGCAGAGTAGGACAGGGTTCCTACAATGAGCAGTTCTTC. Protein sequence: CASRVGQGSYNEQFF.

V usage is TRBV28 and J usage is TRBJ2-1, with 8 nucleotides matching TRBD2. Unmatched junction bases numbered 8, after V lost 5 bases and J lost 2 bases. CDR1 and CDR2 (germline): MDHEN, SYDVKM. CDR3 length equals 16 residues. In nucleotides, the CDR3 is TGTGCCAGCAGTCCCAGACTAGCGAGCCCCTACAATGAGCAGTTCTTC. Amino acid sequence: CASSPRLASPYNEQFF.

The gene calls are TRBV29-1 and TRBJ1-4; unclear D gene. Per the germline V gene, CDR1 is SQVTM and CDR2 is ANQGSEA. Trimming left V 4 bases short and J 2 bases short, with 11 bases between. The length of the CDR3 is 14 residues. The CDR3 sequence: CSVANSLTNEKLFF. The CDR3 bases are TGCAGCGTTGCAAACAGCCTCACTAATGAAAAACTGTTTTTT.

The genes are TRBV19 and TRBJ2-3; D is ambiguous. Germline values: CDR1 LNHDA, CDR2 SQIVND (reference sequence). There are 11 residues in the CDR3. Trimming removed 6 bases at V and 5 bases at J, with 6 bases between. The CDR3 loop is CASRFRDTQYF. The CDR3 DNA reads as TGTGCCAGTAGGTTTAGAGATACGCAGTATTTT.

The rearrangement joins TRBV11-2 to TRBJ2-1; D not certain. V was shortened by 2 bases and J by 0 bases, with 17 bases between the two germline ends. From germline, CDR1 is SGHAT and CDR2 FQNNGV. The CDR3 runs 18 residues. CDR3 sequence: CASSLIFGVVSSYNEQFF. CDR3 sequence (DNA): TGTGCCAGCAGCTTAATTTTTGGAGTGGTAAGCTCCTACAATGAGCAGTTCTTC.